These T cell receptor beta chains were read from a single sample in a study of blood T cell repertoires in COVID-19. Sequencing used immunoSEQ multiplex PCR; TCRdb keeps in-frame clones, though not all of them. The repertoire holds a few hundred thousand clones, with approximately 86% as singletons. Sequences were obtained from peripheral blood. The receptors originated from a human donor in a cohort sampled during active COVID-19. Each CDR3 is given with its conserved first and last residue.

v_call	cdr3_aa
TRBV2	CASSEGGQQSYGYTF
TRBV6-2/TRBV6-3	CASSIRESVSGNTIYF
TRBV15	CATSRDGGLGYGYTF
TRBV7-8	CASSLAPPAPLHF
TRBV6-1	CASSEAATPQTQYF
TRBV15	CATSRDTPWSGSSHEQYF
TRBV28	CASSLHGTAQETQYF
TRBV19	CASSIEAGDTEAFF
TRBV28	CASSLGLTDTQYF
TRBV7-2	CASSSYTGTGRTGELFF
TRBV5-1	CASSRGTGGAGVYGYTF
TRBV28	CASSSGTGLSNQPQHF
TRBV3-1/TRBV3-2	CASSPSSGLVTQYF
TRBV7-8	CASSLGEGGWYF
TRBV11-1	CASRSAGGEQFF
TRBV27	CASSLPERGGRDEQFF
TRBV29-1	CSVVKLAGEASIQYF
TRBV6-6	CASRTDRGSNYGYTF
TRBV28	CASSPAGTSTDTQYF
TRBV7-9	CASSLRGPDTDTQYF
TRBV7-3	CASSSKASGGGREQFF
TRBV6-5	CASSYSRSGNTEAFF
TRBV7-9	CASSLSLEADTQYF
TRBV13	CASLNPVTYEQYF
TRBV2	CASSTRDMDTEAFF
TRBV3-1/TRBV3-2	CASSQDWGQRLTYNSPLHF
TRBV7-2	CASSFGVLSGRGTDTQYF
TRBV7-9	CASSRQSGRAGELFF
TRBV27	CASSFQGRNSPLHF
TRBV6-5	CASSRGGDNEQFF
TRBV7-9	CASSFSSVLAKNIQYF
TRBV6-5	CASSYSGTSDDTQYF
TRBV20-1	CSASRGFEAFF
TRBV5-4	CASSWRRGGEQYF
TRBV19	CASSTGTGIGGYTF
TRBV5-1	CASSSLNLQGPNYGYTF
TRBV18	CASSPDRIAKNIQYF
TRBV4-1	CASTNWGDTIYF
TRBV11-2	CASSLGGSPDTQYF
TRBV5-1	CASSLSTSGNNEQFF
TRBV29-1	CSIRVWGPETQYF
TRBV28	CATQQRGQETQYF
TRBV25-1	CASSDRSGANVLTF
TRBV3-1/TRBV3-2	CASSPGHERPQHF
TRBV11-2	CASSLAQGVPPLHF
TRBV7-3	CASSLAQRYEQYF
TRBV9	CASSVSAGGGDTQYF
TRBV18	CASCPTRAQETQYF
TRBV2	CASLRDRDGYGYTF
TRBV27	CASSFLWTGAVDTQYF